This TCR beta chain was profiled in a study of cytotoxic CD8 clonotypes in ibrutinib-treated CLL. Per germline, CDR1 MDHEN and CDR2 SYDVKM. This CDR3 spans 15 amino acids. V shed 7 bases and J 1 base; nucleotides not matched to a gene: 7. Sequencing used immunoSEQ multiplex PCR; TCRdb keeps in-frame clones, though not all of them. The data contain about 22,000 clones, roughly four fifths of them singletons. Material: PBMCs, obtained before ibrutinib treatment. V is TRBV28 and J is TRBJ2-7, with 10 bases lining up with TRBD1. The receptor was isolated from a human donor with chronic lymphocytic leukemia. DNA of the CDR3: TGTGCCAGCAAGTTAGGGGGACAGGGGTCCTACGAGCAGTACTTC. It translates to CASKLGGQGSYEQYF.